This entry is about one T cell receptor (beta chain). Looked up from germline, CDR1 is DFQATT and CDR2 is SNEGSKA (reference sequence). Trimming cost V 3 bases and J 0 bases, with 5 bases left between them. There are 12 residues in the CDR3. The entry originates in a study of control samples from healthy donors and cancer patients. Repertoires were generated with immunoSEQ multiplex PCR, while TCRdb's copy carries only in-frame clones and drops some. The table lists about 160,000 clones, roughly 94% of them singletons. Sequencing was carried out using blood. The rearrangement joins TRBV20-1 to TRBJ1-2; no clear D. The TCR comes from a woman between 35 and 50 years old in good health. The CDR3 bases are TGCAGTGCTAGTCCTACTAACTATGGCTACACCTTC. Translating gives CSASPTNYGYTF.